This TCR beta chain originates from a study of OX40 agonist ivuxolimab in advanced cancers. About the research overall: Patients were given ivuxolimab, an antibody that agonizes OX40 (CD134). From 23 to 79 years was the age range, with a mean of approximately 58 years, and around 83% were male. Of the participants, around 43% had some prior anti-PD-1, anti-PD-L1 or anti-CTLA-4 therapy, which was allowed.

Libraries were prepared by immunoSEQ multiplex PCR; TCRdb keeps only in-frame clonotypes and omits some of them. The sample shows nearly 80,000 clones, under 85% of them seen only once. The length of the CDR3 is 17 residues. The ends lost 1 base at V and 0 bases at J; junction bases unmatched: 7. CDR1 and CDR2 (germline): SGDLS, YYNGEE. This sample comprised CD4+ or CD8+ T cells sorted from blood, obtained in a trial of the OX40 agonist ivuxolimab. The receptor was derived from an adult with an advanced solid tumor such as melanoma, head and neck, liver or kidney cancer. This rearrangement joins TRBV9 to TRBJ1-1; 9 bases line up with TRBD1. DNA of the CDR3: TGTGCCAGCAGCGTAAACAGGGGGCCGGGTATGAACACTGAAGCTTTCTTT. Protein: CASSVNRGPGMNTEAFF.